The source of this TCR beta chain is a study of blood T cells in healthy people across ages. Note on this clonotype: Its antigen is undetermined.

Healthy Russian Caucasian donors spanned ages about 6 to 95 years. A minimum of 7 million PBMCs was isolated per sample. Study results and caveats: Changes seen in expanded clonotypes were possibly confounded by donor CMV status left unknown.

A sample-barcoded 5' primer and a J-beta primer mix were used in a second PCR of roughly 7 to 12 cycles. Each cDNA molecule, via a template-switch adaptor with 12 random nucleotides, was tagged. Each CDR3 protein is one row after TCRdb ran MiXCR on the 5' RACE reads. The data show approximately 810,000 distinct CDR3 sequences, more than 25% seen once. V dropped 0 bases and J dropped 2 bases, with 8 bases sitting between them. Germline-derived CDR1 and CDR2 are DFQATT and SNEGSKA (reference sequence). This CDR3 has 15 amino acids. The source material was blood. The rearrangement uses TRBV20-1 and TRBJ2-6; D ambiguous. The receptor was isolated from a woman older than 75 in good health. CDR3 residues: CSARDRRTGANVLTF. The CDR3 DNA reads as TGCAGTGCTAGAGATAGGAGAACTGGGGCCAACGTCCTGACTTTC.